Reported below is one T cell receptor beta chain. The data were obtained in a study of blood T cell repertoires in COVID-19. Across the whole study: Some COVID-19 samples were acute and others convalescent; all came from the United States, Italy and Spain. PBMCs, B-cell-depleted T cells, or T cells were the source of the cDNA or gDNA that made up the material.

Using immunoSEQ multiplex PCR, the repertoire was profiled, and TCRdb retains in-frame clones only, with some absent. The table records tens of thousands of clones, approximately 85% of them present only once. V was pared by 3 bases and J by 1 base, with 3 bases of the junction left unmatched. The germline V gene encodes CDR1 SGHRS and CDR2 YFSETQ. CDR3 length: 14 residues. This TCR derives from a woman at least 80 years old with COVID-19, enrolled during active disease. Sample: peripheral blood. V is TRBV5-1 and J is TRBJ1-1; 7 bases map to TRBD1. The CDR3 spells CASSWDRANTEAFF. CDR3 DNA: TGCGCCAGCAGCTGGGACAGAGCGAACACTGAAGCTTTCTTT.